These 7 T cell receptor beta chains originate from one sample sequenced in a study of immune cell composition in non-small cell lung cancer. Normal lung sampling was at least 3 cm from the tumour, as distant as possible. Clones were read by immunoSEQ multiplex PCR, and TCRdb kept only the in-frame ones, dropping some. The sample shows 8,900 or so clones, under 80% of them seen only once. The sequencing sample was made of non-adjacent lung tissue. These receptors came from a human donor with non-small cell lung cancer.

The chain couples TRBV11-2 to TRBJ1-5; no definite D call. The CDR3 consists of 17 residues. Germline-derived CDR1 and CDR2 are SGHAT and FQNNGV. V lost 5 bases and J 0 bases, leaving 17 bases between the germline ends. CDR3 DNA sequence: TGTGCCAGCAGCCCCTCTTTCGGGGAATATAGCAATCAGCCCCAGCATTTT. Amino acid sequence: CASSPSFGEYSNQPQHF. The full variable domain, its missing parts supplied by reference TRBV11-2 and TRBJ1-5, is EAGVAQSPRYKIIEKRQSVAFWCNPISGHATLYWYQQILGQGPKLLIQFQNNGVVDDSQLPKDRFSAERLKGVDSTLKIQPAKLEDSAVYLCASSPSFGEYSNQPQHFGDGTRLSIL.

V and J are TRBV7-8 and TRBJ1-6; D gene uncertain. The CDR3 covers 13 residues. Trimming removed 1 base from V and 8 bases from J, with 6 bases in between. Germline lookup yields CDR1 SGHVS and CDR2 FQNEAQ. CDR3 sequence (DNA): TGTGCCAGCAGCTTAGAAAACTATTCACCCCTCCACTTT. Its protein is CASSLENYSPLHF. The full variable domain, rest sourced from reference TRBV7-8 and TRBJ1-6, is GAGVSQSPRYKVAKRGQDVALRCDPISGHVSLFWYQQALGQGPEFLTYFQNEAQLDKSGLPSDRFFAERPEGSVSTLKIQRTQQEDSAVYLCASSLENYSPLHFGNGTRLTVT.

This clone was seen a single time. The V and J genes are TRBV10-3 and TRBJ2-7; no definite D call. Trimming left V 4 bases short and J 4 bases short, with 5 bases between. This CDR3 is 11 amino acids long. Germline CDR1 reads ENHRY; CDR2 reads SYGVKD. The CDR3 DNA is TGTGCCATCAGTGGAGAGTACGAGCAGTACTTC. Protein sequence: CAISGEYEQYF.

The genes are TRBV28 and TRBJ1-2, with D uncertain. The CDR3 runs 13 residues. The germline gives CDR1 MDHEN, CDR2 SYDVKM. Trimming cost V 3 bases and J 1 base, with 6 bases left between them. DNA of the CDR3: TGTGCCAGCAGTTTTAGCAATAACTATGGCTACACCTTC. Residues: CASSFSNNYGYTF.

The rearrangement links TRBV10-3 to TRBJ1-2, with 7 bases fitting TRBD1. V lost 8 bases, J lost 3 bases, and 3 bases stayed unmatched. Per germline, CDR1 ENHRY and CDR2 SYGVKD. The CDR3 covers 12 residues. CDR3 residues: CAIEGADYGYTF. The CDR3 region has the DNA TGTGCCATCGAGGGGGCAGACTATGGCTACACCTTC.

This sequence joins TRBV11-2 and TRBJ2-7, with D possibly matching TRBD2 (6 bases). V was pared by 7 bases and J by 2 bases, with 15 bases between. CDR1 and CDR2 from the germline V gene are SGHAT and FQNNGV. The CDR3 length is 14 residues. In DNA form, the CDR3 reads TGTGCCAGCACCCTGGGGGGTACCCCCTACGAGCAGTACTTC. Amino acids: CASTLGGTPYEQYF.

This chain joins TRBV5-1 and TRBJ1-4; 10 nucleotides match TRBD1. V shed 4 bases, J shed 8 bases, and the junction held 11 bases outside the gene matches. Per germline, CDR1 SGHRS and CDR2 YFSETQ. The CDR3 has 16 residues. CDR3: CASSRHHQGQGEKLFF. CDR3 sequence (DNA): TGCGCCAGCAGCCGACACCACCAGGGACAGGGGGAAAAACTGTTTTTT.